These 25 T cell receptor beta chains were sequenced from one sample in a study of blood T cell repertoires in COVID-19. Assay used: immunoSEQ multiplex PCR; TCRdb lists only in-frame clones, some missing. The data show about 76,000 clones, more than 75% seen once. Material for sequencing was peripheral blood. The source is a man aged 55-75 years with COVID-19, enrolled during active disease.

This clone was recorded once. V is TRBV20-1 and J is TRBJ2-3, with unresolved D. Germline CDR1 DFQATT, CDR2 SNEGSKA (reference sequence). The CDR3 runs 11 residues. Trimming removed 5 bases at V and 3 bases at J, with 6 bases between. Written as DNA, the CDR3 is TGCAGTGCTCCTAAGACAGATACGCAGTATTTT. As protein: CSAPKTDTQYF.

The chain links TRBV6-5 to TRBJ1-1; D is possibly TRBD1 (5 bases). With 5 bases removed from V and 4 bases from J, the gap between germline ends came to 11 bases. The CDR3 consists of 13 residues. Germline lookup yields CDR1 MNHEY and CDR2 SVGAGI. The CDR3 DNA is TGTGCCAGCAGTCAGGGTTTTGGCACTGAAGCTTTCTTT. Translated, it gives CASSQGFGTEAFF.

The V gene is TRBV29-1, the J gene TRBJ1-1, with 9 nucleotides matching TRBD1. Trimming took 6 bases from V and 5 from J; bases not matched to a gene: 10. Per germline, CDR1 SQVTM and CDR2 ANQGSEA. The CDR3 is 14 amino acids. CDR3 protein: CSVVGTGRGTEAFF. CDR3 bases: TGCAGCGTAGTAGGGACAGGGAGGGGGACTGAAGCTTTCTTT. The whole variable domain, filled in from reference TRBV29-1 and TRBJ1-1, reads SAVISQKPSRDICQRGTSLTIQCQVDSQVTMMFWYRQQPGQSLTLIATANQGSEATYESGFVIDKFPISRPNLTFSTLTVSNMSPEDSSIYLCSVVGTGRGTEAFFGQGTRLTVV.

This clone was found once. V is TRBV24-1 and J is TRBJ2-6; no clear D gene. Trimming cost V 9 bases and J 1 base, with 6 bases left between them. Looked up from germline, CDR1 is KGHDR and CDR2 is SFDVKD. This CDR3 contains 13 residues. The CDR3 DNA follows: TGTGCCACCCAAAAATCTGGGGCCAACGTCCTGACTTTC. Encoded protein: CATQKSGANVLTF.

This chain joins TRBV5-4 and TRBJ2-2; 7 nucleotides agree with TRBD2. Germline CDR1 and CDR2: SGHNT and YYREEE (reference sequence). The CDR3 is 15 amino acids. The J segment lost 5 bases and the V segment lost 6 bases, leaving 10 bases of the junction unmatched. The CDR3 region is CASTPGGSTTGELFF. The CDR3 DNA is TGTGCCAGCACCCCGGGCGGGAGTACGACCGGGGAGCTGTTTTTT.

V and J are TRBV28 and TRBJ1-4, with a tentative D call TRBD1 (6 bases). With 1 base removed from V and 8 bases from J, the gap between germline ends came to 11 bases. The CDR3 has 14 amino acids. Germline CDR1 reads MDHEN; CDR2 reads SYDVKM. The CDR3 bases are TGTGCCAGCAGTTTATTACAGGGCTCGGAAAAACTGTTTTTT. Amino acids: CASSLLQGSEKLFF.

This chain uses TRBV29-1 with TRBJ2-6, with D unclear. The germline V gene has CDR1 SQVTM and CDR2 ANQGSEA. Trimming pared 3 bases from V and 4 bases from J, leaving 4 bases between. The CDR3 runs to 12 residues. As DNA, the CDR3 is TGCAGCGTTGATAGCGGGGCCAACGTCCTGACTTTC. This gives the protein CSVDSGANVLTF. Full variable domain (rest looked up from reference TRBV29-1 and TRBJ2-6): SAVISQKPSRDICQRGTSLTIQCQVDSQVTMMFWYRQQPGQSLTLIATANQGSEATYESGFVIDKFPISRPNLTFSTLTVSNMSPEDSSIYLCSVDSGANVLTFGAGSRLTVL.

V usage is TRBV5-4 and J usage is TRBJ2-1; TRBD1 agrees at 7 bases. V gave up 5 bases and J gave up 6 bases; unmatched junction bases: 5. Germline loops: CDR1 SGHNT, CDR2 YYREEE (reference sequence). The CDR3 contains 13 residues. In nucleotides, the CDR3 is TGTGCCAGCAGATTGACAGGGACCAATGAGCAGTTCTTC. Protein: CASRLTGTNEQFF.

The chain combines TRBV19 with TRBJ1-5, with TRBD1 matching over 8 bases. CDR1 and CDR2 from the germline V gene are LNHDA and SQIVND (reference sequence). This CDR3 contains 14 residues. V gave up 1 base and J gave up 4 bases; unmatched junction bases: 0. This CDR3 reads CASSIGTGNQPQHF. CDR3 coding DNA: TGTGCCAGTAGTATAGGGACAGGGAATCAGCCCCAGCATTTT.

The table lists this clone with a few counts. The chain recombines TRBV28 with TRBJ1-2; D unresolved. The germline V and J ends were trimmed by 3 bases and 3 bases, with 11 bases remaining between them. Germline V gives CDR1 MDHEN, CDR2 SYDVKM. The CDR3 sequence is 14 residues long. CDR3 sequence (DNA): TGTGCCAGCAGTTTGGGCAGGATGGACTATGGCTACACCTTC. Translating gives CASSLGRMDYGYTF.

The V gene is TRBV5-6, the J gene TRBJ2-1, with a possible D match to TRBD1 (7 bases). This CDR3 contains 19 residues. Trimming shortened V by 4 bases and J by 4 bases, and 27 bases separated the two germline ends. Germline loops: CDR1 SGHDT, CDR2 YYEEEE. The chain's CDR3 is CASSGRQGGRGLAYNEQFF. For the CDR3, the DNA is TGTGCCAGCAGCGGTCGACAGGGAGGACGTGGACTCGCATACAATGAGCAGTTCTTC.

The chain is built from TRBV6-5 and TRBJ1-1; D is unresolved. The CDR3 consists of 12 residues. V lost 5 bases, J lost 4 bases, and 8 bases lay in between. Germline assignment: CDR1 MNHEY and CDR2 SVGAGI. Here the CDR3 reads CASSTGVTEAFF. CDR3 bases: TGTGCCAGCAGTACCGGGGTCACTGAAGCTTTCTTT.

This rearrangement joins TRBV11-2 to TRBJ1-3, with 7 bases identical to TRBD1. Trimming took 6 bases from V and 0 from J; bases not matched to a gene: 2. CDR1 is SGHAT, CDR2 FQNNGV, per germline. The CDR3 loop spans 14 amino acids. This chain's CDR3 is CASSSGGSGNTIYF. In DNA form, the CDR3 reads TGTGCCAGCAGTTCAGGGGGCTCTGGAAACACCATATATTTT.

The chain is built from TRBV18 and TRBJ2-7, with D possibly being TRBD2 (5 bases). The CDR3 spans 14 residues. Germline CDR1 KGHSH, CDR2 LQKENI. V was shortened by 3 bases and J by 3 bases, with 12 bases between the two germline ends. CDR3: CASSPFSANYEQYF. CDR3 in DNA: TGTGCCAGCTCACCGTTTAGCGCAAACTACGAGCAGTACTTC. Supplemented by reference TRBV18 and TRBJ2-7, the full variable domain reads NAGVMQNPRHLVRRRGQEARLRCSPMKGHSHVYWYRQLPEEGLKFMVYLQKENIIDESGMPKERFSAEFPKEGPSILRIQQVVRGDSAAYFCASSPFSANYEQYFGPGTRLTVT.

The CDR3 spells CASSEGGVLEKLFF. CDR3 coding DNA: TGTGCCAGCAGTGAGGGGGGGGTCCTTGAAAAACTGTTTTTT. The gene calls are TRBV28 and TRBJ1-4; D perhaps matches TRBD1 (6 bases). Germline V lookup: CDR1 MDHEN, CDR2 SYDVKM. The CDR3 totals 14 residues. V lost 5 bases and J 7 bases, leaving 14 bases between the germline ends.

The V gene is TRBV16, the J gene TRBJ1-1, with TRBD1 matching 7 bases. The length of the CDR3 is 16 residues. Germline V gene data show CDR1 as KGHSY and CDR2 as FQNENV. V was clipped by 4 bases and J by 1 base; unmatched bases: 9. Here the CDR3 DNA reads TGTGCCAGCAGCCCCTTTGGGGGACAGTCGAACACTGAAGCTTTCTTT. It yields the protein CASSPFGGQSNTEAFF.

DNA of the CDR3: TGTGCCAGCAGTTTTGTGGGGGCAGGGATCACTGAAGCTTTCTTT. Protein sequence: CASSFVGAGITEAFF. This chain connects TRBV28 to TRBJ1-1; D perhaps matches TRBD1 (6 bases). CDR3 size: 15 residues. Trimming removed 3 bases at V and 4 bases at J, with 15 bases between. CDR1 MDHEN and CDR2 SYDVKM come from the germline V gene.

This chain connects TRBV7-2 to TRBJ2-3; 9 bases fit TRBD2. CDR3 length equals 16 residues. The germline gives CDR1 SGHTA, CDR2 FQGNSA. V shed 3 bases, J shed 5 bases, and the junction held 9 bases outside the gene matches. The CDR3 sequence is CASSLRLAGGQDTQYF. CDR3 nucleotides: TGTGCCAGCAGCTTGAGGCTGGCGGGGGGGCAAGATACGCAGTATTTT. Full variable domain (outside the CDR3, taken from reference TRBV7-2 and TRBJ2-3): GAGVSQSPSNKVTEKGKDVELRCDPISGHTALYWYRQSLGQGLEFLIYFQGNSAPDKSGLPSDRFSAERTGGSVSTLTIQRTQQEDSAVYLCASSLRLAGGQDTQYFGPGTRLTVL.

Written as DNA, the CDR3 is TGTGCCAGCAGCCAGCCCCAGCGGCCTTGGGAGCAGTACTTC. Translating gives CASSQPQRPWEQYF. This chain connects TRBV7-2 to TRBJ2-7; weak D call: TRBD2 (5 bases). Trimming removed 5 bases from V and 7 bases from J, with 18 bases in between. In germline, CDR1 is SGHTA, CDR2 FQGNSA. The CDR3 is 14 residues long.

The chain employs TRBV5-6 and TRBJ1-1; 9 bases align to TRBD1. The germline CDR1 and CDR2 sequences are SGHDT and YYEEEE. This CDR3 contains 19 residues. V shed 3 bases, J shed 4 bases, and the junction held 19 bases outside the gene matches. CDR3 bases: TGTGCCAGCAGCTCGACGTATGCGCCGGGACAGGGCTATAGCACTGAAGCTTTCTTT. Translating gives CASSSTYAPGQGYSTEAFF. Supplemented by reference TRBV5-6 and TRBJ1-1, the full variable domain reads DAGVTQSPTHLIKTRGQQVTLRCSPKSGHDTVSWYQQALGQGPQFIFQYYEEEERQRGNFPDRFSGHQFPNYSSELNVNALLLGDSALYLCASSSTYAPGQGYSTEAFFGQGTRLTVV.

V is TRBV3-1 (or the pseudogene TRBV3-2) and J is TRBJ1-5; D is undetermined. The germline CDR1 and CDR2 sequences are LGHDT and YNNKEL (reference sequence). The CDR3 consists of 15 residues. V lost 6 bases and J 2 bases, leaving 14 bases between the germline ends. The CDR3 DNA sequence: TGTGCCAGCAGACCTCAAAACCGGGGCAATCAGCCCCAGCATTTT. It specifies CASRPQNRGNQPQHF.

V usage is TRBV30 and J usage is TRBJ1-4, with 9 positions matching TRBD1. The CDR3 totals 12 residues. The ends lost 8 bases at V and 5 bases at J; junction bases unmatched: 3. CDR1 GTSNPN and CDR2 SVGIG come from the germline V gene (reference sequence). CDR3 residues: CAVDRGNEKLFF. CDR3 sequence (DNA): TGTGCCGTGGACAGGGGAAATGAAAAACTGTTTTTT.

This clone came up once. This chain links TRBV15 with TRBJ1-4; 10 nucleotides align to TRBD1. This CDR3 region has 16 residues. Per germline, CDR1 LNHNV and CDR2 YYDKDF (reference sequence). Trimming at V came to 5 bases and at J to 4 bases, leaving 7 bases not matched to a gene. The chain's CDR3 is CATSRATGGFNEKLFF. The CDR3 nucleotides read TGTGCCACCAGCCGCGCGACAGGGGGCTTTAATGAAAAACTGTTTTTT.

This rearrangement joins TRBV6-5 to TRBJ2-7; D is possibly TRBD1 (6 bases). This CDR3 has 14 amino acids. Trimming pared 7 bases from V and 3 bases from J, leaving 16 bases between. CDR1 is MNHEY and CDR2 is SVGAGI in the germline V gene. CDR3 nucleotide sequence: TGTGCCAGCAACCCCCGACAGGTCATCTACGAGCAGTACTTC. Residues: CASNPRQVIYEQYF.

The CDR3 bases are TGTGCCAGCAGTTACCGGACAGCCAATTCACCCCTCCACTTT. Encoded protein: CASSYRTANSPLHF. The rearrangement links TRBV6-5 to TRBJ1-6; D may be TRBD1 (6 bases). The germline CDR1 and CDR2 sequences are MNHEY and SVGAGI. Trimming removed 2 bases at V and 7 bases at J, with 9 bases between. This CDR3 contains 14 residues.